One sample yielded the 12 T cell receptor beta chains listed below, sequenced in a study of blood T cell repertoires in COVID-19. Some clones are missing from TCRdb's copy, which holds only in-frame ones; the method was immunoSEQ multiplex PCR. Of about 170,000 clones in the sample, roughly 78% were seen once. Sequenced input: PBMCs or T cells enriched from blood (not recorded which). The receptor source for this set is an older woman in a cohort exposed to, infected with or recovered from COVID-19 (not recorded which).

The chain has TRBV19 and TRBJ2-5; no firm D call. CDR1 and CDR2 (germline): LNHDA, SQIVND (reference sequence). This CDR3 comprises 14 residues. Trimming removed 0 bases from V and 2 bases from J, with 7 bases in between. The CDR3 protein is CASSIDRTQETQYF. In DNA, the CDR3 is TGTGCCAGTAGTATAGACAGAACACAAGAGACCCAGTACTTC.

The V and J genes are TRBV19 and TRBJ2-3, with D possibly being TRBD1 (6 bases). Germline V gene sequence: CDR1 LNHDA, CDR2 SQIVND (reference sequence). This CDR3 has 16 residues. Between the trimmed V and J ends, which lost 5 bases and 1 base, there was a span of 16 bases. CDR3 bases: TGTGCCAGTAGTTGGTTGGCGGCAGGGGGCACAGATACGCAGTATTTT. This gives the protein CASSWLAAGGTDTQYF.

This clone was counted a single time. The V and J genes are TRBV27 and TRBJ1-5, with D maybe TRBD1 (6 bases). The CDR3 loop spans 15 amino acids. V was cut by 6 bases and J by 0 bases, with 12 bases left in between. Germline V gives CDR1 MNHEY, CDR2 SMNVEV (reference sequence). The CDR3 DNA follows: TGTGCCAGCAGCCCCAGGGGATATAGCAATCAGCCCCAGCATTTT. Encoded protein: CASSPRGYSNQPQHF.

This sequence joins TRBV27 and TRBJ2-3; D not resolved. The CDR3 is 14 amino acids. V was clipped by 5 bases and J by 2 bases, with 11 bases between them. Germline V CDR1 and CDR2: MNHEY, SMNVEV (reference sequence). The CDR3 here is CASSVQQSTDTQYF. Written as DNA, the CDR3 is TGTGCCAGCAGTGTACAGCAGTCCACAGATACGCAGTATTTT.

The rearrangement joins TRBV28 to TRBJ2-2, with D unresolved. V lost 2 bases and J lost 5, with 9 bases in between. This CDR3 is 14 amino acids long. Germline V lookup: CDR1 MDHEN, CDR2 SYDVKM. CDR3 sequence reads: CASSLAESTGELFF. As DNA, the CDR3 is TGTGCCAGCAGTTTAGCAGAATCTACCGGGGAGCTGTTTTTT.

The chain joins TRBV7-2 to TRBJ2-7; D perhaps matches TRBD1 (6 bases). Germline V gene data show CDR1 as SGHTA and CDR2 as FQGNSA. With 3 bases removed from V and 0 bases from J, the gap between germline ends came to 9 bases. The CDR3 spans 14 residues. CDR3 DNA: TGTGCCAGCAGCTTGACAGGACGCTCCTACGAGCAGTACTTC. This translates into CASSLTGRSYEQYF.

The rearrangement joins TRBV7-8 to TRBJ1-4; weak D call: TRBD1 (6 bases). CDR3 size: 15 residues. The V gene lost 5 bases and the J gene lost 5 bases, with 15 bases spanning the gap. In germline, CDR1 is SGHVS, CDR2 FQNEAQ. CDR3 nucleotide sequence: TGTGCCAGCAGCCGCGGGGGGCCTGGAAATGAAAAACTGTTTTTT. Its protein product is CASSRGGPGNEKLFF.

A note on this clone: This specimen includes other DNA sequences encoding the same CDR3. The chain combines TRBV28 with TRBJ2-1; TRBD2 agrees at 9 bases. CDR1 is MDHEN, CDR2 SYDVKM, per germline. The CDR3 runs to 16 residues. Trimming removed 4 bases from V and 1 base from J; junction bases left unmatched: 5. The CDR3 coding sequence is TGTGCCAGCAGTTCCCCGACTAGCGGATCCTACAATGAGCAGTTCTTC. Translating gives CASSSPTSGSYNEQFF.

The rearrangement links TRBV7-3 to TRBJ2-5; TRBD1 agrees at 8 bases. Germline loops: CDR1 SGHTA, CDR2 FQGTGA. V trimming: 8 bases; J trimming: 5 bases; junction bases outside the gene matches: 7. The CDR3 loop spans 13 amino acids. The CDR3, as DNA: TGTGCCAGCGGCCAGGGGGCGACGGAGACCCAGTACTTC. Its translation is CASGQGATETQYF. The whole variable domain, remainder taken from reference TRBV7-3 and TRBJ2-5, is GAGVSQTPSNKVTEKGKYVELRCDPISGHTALYWYRQSLGQGPEFLIYFQGTGAADDSGLPNDRFFAVRPEGSVSTLKIQRTERGDSAVYLCASGQGATETQYFGPGTRLLVL.

The J gene is TRBJ2-1, the V gene TRBV4-1, with 14 bases fitting TRBD2. Trimming at V came to 6 bases and at J to 3 bases, leaving 10 bases not matched to a gene. Per germline, CDR1 MGHRA and CDR2 YSYEKL. The CDR3 has 18 amino acids. The CDR3 DNA reads TGCGCCAGCAGTTCGGGACTAGCGGGAGAGATGGACTACAATGAGCAGTTCTTC. Its translation: CASSSGLAGEMDYNEQFF.

This clone was picked up a small number of times. The chain links TRBV30 to TRBJ2-5; 13 bases align to TRBD2. This CDR3 is built from 15 residues. V was clipped by 1 base and J by 7 bases; unmatched bases: 6. From germline, CDR1 is GTSNPN and CDR2 SVGIG (reference sequence). CDR3 in amino acids: CAWSARGLAGWTQYF. CDR3 DNA: TGTGCCTGGAGTGCACGGGGACTAGCGGGATGGACCCAGTACTTC.

This clone was detected only once. The chain recombines TRBV2 with TRBJ1-3, with a tentative D call TRBD1 (6 bases). CDR3 length: 14 residues. V was trimmed by 9 bases and J by 0 bases, leaving 12 bases between them. CDR1 is SNHLY, CDR2 FYNNEI, per germline. The CDR3 DNA is TGTGCCAGTAATGGGGGCCACTCTGGAAACACCATATATTTT. As protein: CASNGGHSGNTIYF.